This T cell receptor (beta chain) was retrieved from a study of regulatory T cells in long-lasting Graves disease. Study context: The term persistent Graves' disease signified upward of 5 years on antithyroid drugs with positive TSH receptor antibodies.

Indicated time point: persistent/refractory GD, antithyroid drugs over 5 years with positive TRAb. RNA from PBMCs was the source of the TCR library. Graves' disease diagnosis relied on American Thyroid Association guidelines. Each patient gave approximately 9.2 milliliters of EDTA-anticoagulated peripheral blood. CDR1 and CDR2 from the germline V gene are LGHDT and YNNKEL (reference sequence). The CDR3 sequence is 11 residues long. The germline V and J ends were trimmed by 5 bases and 6 bases, with 8 bases remaining between them. This clonotype was seen ten or more times. The antigen is undetermined. Researchers made TCR beta libraries by using iRepertoire HTBI primers and running Arm-PCR on CDR3 regions. TCRdb processed the multiplex PCR reads anew with MiXCR; each CDR3 protein has one entry. The sample lists 400,000 or so distinct CDR3 sequences; around 24% were seen once. Overall study results and limits: For persistent Graves' patients, TCR diversity was lower than for newly diagnosed ones.

V gene TRBV3-1 combines with J gene TRBJ2-7; D gene unclear. The sequence came from a female donor with Graves disease. Material: peripheral blood mononuclear cells (PBMCs), obtained when the disease was refractory, from a patient treated with antithyroid drugs. The CDR3 sequence: CASSSPLEQYF. The DNA for the CDR3 is TGTGCCAGCAGCTCCCCCCTCGAGCAGTACTTC.